The 15 T cell receptor beta chains in this list originate from one sample, sequenced in a study of T cells in Graves' hyperthyroidism and ophthalmopathy (dated by TCRdb to the late 2010s). The library came from multiplex PCR. TCRdb records Illumina HiSeq 2000 as the sequencer. TCR beta CDR3 regions were amplified from RNA transcripts. A first-round RT-PCR of the TCR CDR3 used the HTBI primer set with the Qiagen OneStep RT-PCR kit. TCRdb trimmed public reads at Q25 via fastp, called clones via MiXCR and kept in-frame beta chains. A single entry per CDR3 protein holds the most common genes and DNA from its merged rows. The sample yields approximately 430,000 distinct CDR3 sequences; 15% to 18% were counted once. 7.5% to 9% of the sample belongs to the ten largest clones. The sequenced material came from blood. These TCRs come from a woman aged 18-30 years with Graves' hyperthyroidism.

At least ten counts were recorded for this clonotype. The gene calls are TRBV5-1 and TRBJ2-5, with 8 bases that match TRBD2. This CDR3 is 17 amino acids long. With V trimmed by 3 bases and J by 3 bases, 13 bases remained unmatched. Germline V CDR1 and CDR2: SGHRS, YFSETQ. CDR3 sequence reads: CASSSPQRERWKETQYF. CDR3 coding DNA: TGCGCCAGCAGCTCCCCGCAGCGGGAGCGGTGGAAAGAGACCCAGTACTTC.

The chain couples TRBV5-4 to TRBJ1-2; 10 bases agree with TRBD1. The CDR3 covers 14 residues. Germline loops: CDR1 SGHNT, CDR2 YYREEE (reference sequence). The V segment lost 4 bases and the J segment 5 bases; nucleotides outside the gene matches: 5. In DNA form, the CDR3 reads TGTGCCAGCAGCGTCCGGGACAGGGGTTATGGCTACACCTTC. This sequence encodes CASSVRDRGYGYTF.

This clonotype was recorded at least ten times. This chain joins TRBV11-3 and TRBJ2-1; D might be TRBD2 (6 bases). This CDR3 is 13 amino acids long. Trimming pared 4 bases from V and 15 bases from J, leaving 19 bases between. Per the germline V gene, CDR1 is SGHNT and CDR2 is YENEEA. Here the CDR3 reads CASSSRRDPGVFF. The CDR3 nucleotides are TGTGCCAGCAGCTCCCGCAGGGACCCGGGGGTGTTCTTC.

This clonotype was found many times. The rearrangement joins TRBV4-1 to TRBJ2-7; D might be TRBD2 (6 bases). Per germline, CDR1 MGHRA and CDR2 YSYEKL. Trimming cost V 1 base and J 2 bases, with 12 bases left between them. CDR3 length equals 15 residues. CDR3: CASSQGDSTPYEQYF. In DNA form, the CDR3 reads TGCGCCAGCAGCCAAGGGGACTCCACACCCTACGAGCAGTACTTC.

In its sample, this clonotype was seen many times. The V and J genes are TRBV19 and TRBJ1-1, with D tentatively TRBD1 (5 bases). The CDR3 loop spans 13 amino acids. CDR1 LNHDA and CDR2 SQIVND come from the germline V gene (reference sequence). V was cut by 8 bases and J by 4 bases, with 14 bases left in between. Written as DNA, the CDR3 is TGTGCCAGTGGGACCTCCGGCGGCACTGAAGCTTTCTTT. Translating it yields CASGTSGGTEAFF.

The table lists this clonotype with many counts. V is TRBV18 and J is TRBJ2-3, with TRBD2 matching over 14 bases. V lost 3 bases to trimming and J lost 3 bases; unmatched junction nucleotides: 5. Germline V gives CDR1 KGHSH, CDR2 LQKENI. The CDR3 has 17 residues. The CDR3 DNA sequence: TGTGCCAGCTCACCCGGGACTAGCGGGAGTGGTACAGATACGCAGTATTTT. It translates to CASSPGTSGSGTDTQYF.

This clonotype has at least ten counts. The chain has TRBV6-1 and TRBJ2-2; 7 bases map to TRBD1. The CDR3 has 15 residues. The junction had 4 bases not matched to a gene; V was cut back by 6 bases and J by 0 bases. Germline CDR1 and CDR2: MNHNS and SASEGT. Here the CDR3 DNA reads TGTGCCAGCAGAGGGCAGGGGGCGAACACCGGGGAGCTGTTTTTT. Protein product: CASRGQGANTGELFF.

This clonotype showed up many times. V gene TRBV7-3 combines with J gene TRBJ2-7; D unresolved. Per the germline V gene, CDR1 is SGHTA and CDR2 is FQGTGA. The CDR3 is 14 amino acids. Trimming took off 2 bases at V and 3 bases at J, with 11 bases between the two ends. The CDR3 DNA sequence: TGTGCCAGCAGCTTACTGGGCCCTGGCTACGAGCAGTACTTC. It translates to CASSLLGPGYEQYF.

The chain employs TRBV5-4 and TRBJ2-1; 7 bases map to TRBD2. The germline gives CDR1 SGHNT, CDR2 YYREEE (reference sequence). Trimming took 4 bases from V and 7 from J; bases not matched to a gene: 5. This CDR3 is 13 amino acids long. CDR3 DNA sequence: TGTGCCAGCAGCCGTCCAGCGGGAAATGAGCAGTTCTTC. Its translation: CASSRPAGNEQFF.

This chain connects TRBV3-1 to TRBJ1-2, with D possibly being TRBD1 (6 bases). V lost 4 bases and J 0 bases, leaving 12 bases between the germline ends. The CDR3 is 15 amino acids. Germline V CDR1 and CDR2: LGHDT, YNNKEL (reference sequence). The DNA of the CDR3 is TGTGCCAGCAGCCGACCTGGGGGCACTAACTATGGCTACACCTTC. Protein sequence: CASSRPGGTNYGYTF.

This clonotype was seen at least ten times. This sequence joins TRBV7-6 and TRBJ1-1; 8 bases are shared with TRBD1. After removal of 2 bases from V and 10 bases from J, the junction contained 6 bases not matched to a gene. In germline, CDR1 is SGHVS, CDR2 FNYEAQ. The CDR3 contains 13 residues. This chain's CDR3 is CASSLPGGLGAFF. The CDR3 region has the DNA TGTGCCAGCAGCTTACCAGGGGGCCTAGGAGCTTTCTTT.

This clonotype was recorded many times. The V call is TRBV2, the J call TRBJ1-6, with TRBD1 matching 7 bases. This CDR3 contains 14 residues. CDR1 and CDR2 from the germline V gene are SNHLY and FYNNEI. V dropped 6 bases and J dropped 7; count of bases not matched to a gene: 6. This CDR3 is CASRGTALNSPLHF. CDR3 DNA sequence: TGTGCCAGCAGGGGGACAGCGCTAAATTCACCCCTCCACTTT.

This clonotype was seen many times. This chain connects TRBV30 to TRBJ2-3, with TRBD2 matching over 8 bases. CDR1 is GTSNPN and CDR2 is SVGIG in the germline V gene (reference sequence). The CDR3 has 15 amino acids. J lost 4 bases, V lost 1 base, and 7 bases had no gene match. The chain's CDR3 is CAWSGGAGVSDTQYF. The CDR3 DNA is TGTGCCTGGAGTGGTGGAGCGGGAGTTTCAGATACGCAGTATTTT.

Comment on this clonotype: Since a much larger clone is just one base distant, this may be a read error. This chain joins TRBV18 and TRBJ2-5, with D possibly matching TRBD2 (5 bases). The CDR3 runs to 14 residues. CDR1 KGHSH and CDR2 LQKENI come from the germline V gene. The CDR3 spells CTSSPLGVQETQYF. The CDR3 nucleotides read TGTACCAGCTCACCTCTCGGGGTACAAGAGACCCAGTACTTC.

As for this clonotype: An end of the junction differs from the germline gene, which may be a read error. The V gene is TRBV6-5, the J gene TRBJ2-1; D remains ambiguous. The germline V gene has CDR1 MNHEY and CDR2 SVGAGI. CDR3 length: 13 residues. Here the CDR3 reads CASSDSNYNEQFF. CDR3 bases: TGTGCCAGCAGTGACTCAAACTACAATGAGCAGTTCTTC.